These 28 T cell receptor beta chains share one sample of origin, sequenced in a study of control samples from healthy donors and cancer patients (dated by TCRdb to the early 2020s). The library was generated by the immunoSEQ multiplex PCR assay. In its TCRdb copy, this immuneACCESS table keeps in-frame sequences only and misses some clones. Where compared with another copy, unresolved V genes explain less than half of these, and the others have no known cause. For this sample there are fewer than 500,000 clones; approximately 90% appear just once. The ten most abundant clones make up around 6.5% of the sample. The specimen sequenced was PBMCs. The receptors here all came from a man aged 35 to 55 with head and neck cancer.

In DNA form, the CDR3 reads TGCAGTGCTAGTCGTGGGGGGCCTTATAGCAATCAGCCCCAGCATTTT. Protein sequence: CSASRGGPYSNQPQHF. The chain combines TRBV20-1 with TRBJ1-5; the D gene is possibly TRBD1 (6 bases). Trimming took off 3 bases at V and 0 bases at J, with 15 bases between the two ends. The germline V gene encodes CDR1 DFQATT and CDR2 SNEGSKA (reference sequence). The CDR3 consists of 16 residues.

The chain is built from TRBV28 and TRBJ2-7; 7 bases fit TRBD1. The length of the CDR3 is 15 residues. The junction had 10 bases not matched to a gene; V was cut back by 6 bases and J by 2 bases. The germline gives CDR1 MDHEN, CDR2 SYDVKM. The CDR3 is CASSLRQGSTYEQYF. The DNA of the CDR3 is TGTGCCAGCAGCCTCCGACAGGGTAGCACCTACGAGCAGTACTTC.

The rearrangement links TRBV7-2 to TRBJ2-1; D remains ambiguous. The V gene's germline CDR1 is SGHTA and CDR2 FQGNSA. Between the trimmed V and J ends, which lost 6 bases and 6 bases, there was a span of 24 bases. The CDR3 extends over 17 amino acids. The CDR3 sequence: CASRFSTPGLGLNEQFF. The CDR3 DNA is TGTGCCAGCAGGTTCTCAACTCCGGGTCTGGGCCTCAATGAGCAGTTCTTC.

The V and J genes are TRBV6-7 and TRBJ2-4; D ambiguous. TRBV6-7 is reported as an ORF; its role is uncertain. The CDR3 totals 17 residues. The V gene lost 2 bases and the J gene lost 8 bases, with 22 bases spanning the gap. The CDR3 here is CASSYPRFRAQRYIQYF. The CDR3 coding sequence is TGTGCCAGCAGTTACCCCCGGTTCCGGGCCCAGAGGTACATTCAGTACTTC.

This chain uses TRBV9 with TRBJ2-2, with a weak D call TRBD2 (6 bases). Trimming removed 0 bases from V and 4 bases from J, with 10 bases in between. CDR1 and CDR2 from the germline V gene are SGDLS and YYNGEE. The CDR3 runs 15 residues. CDR3 in amino acids: CASSVGMGGTGELFF. The CDR3 bases are TGTGCCAGCAGCGTAGGAATGGGGGGCACCGGGGAGCTGTTTTTT.

The chain has TRBV5-4 and TRBJ2-5; 8 bases match TRBD1. Looked up from germline, CDR1 is SGHNT and CDR2 is YYREEE (reference sequence). Trimming removed 4 bases from V and 4 bases from J; junction bases left unmatched: 3. This CDR3 is 13 amino acids long. The CDR3 nucleotides are TGTGCCAGCAGCGATGACAGGGGAGAGACCCAGTACTTC. Encoded protein: CASSDDRGETQYF.

V and J are TRBV7-3 and TRBJ2-7, with D tentatively TRBD1 (5 bases). The germline gives CDR1 SGHTA, CDR2 FQGTGA. V shed 2 bases and J shed 3 bases, with 11 bases lying between them. The CDR3 runs to 14 residues. CDR3 region: CASSLVAGIYEQYF. The DNA of the CDR3 is TGTGCCAGCAGCTTAGTGGCAGGGATCTACGAGCAGTACTTC.

The V gene is TRBV7-2, the J gene TRBJ1-1; D may be TRBD1 (6 bases). This CDR3 is built from 14 residues. Per germline, CDR1 SGHTA and CDR2 FQGNSA. V was shortened by 5 bases and J by 2 bases, with 12 bases between the two germline ends. This chain's CDR3 is CASSPQDRNTEAFF. The DNA for the CDR3 is TGTGCCAGCAGCCCCCAGGACAGAAACACTGAAGCTTTCTTT.

CDR3 in DNA: TGCGCCAGCAGTACAGGGCGCGGGGCCAACGTCCTGACTTTC. This codes for CASSTGRGANVLTF. The V gene is TRBV10-1, the J gene TRBJ2-6; D is perhaps TRBD1 (6 bases). Germline loops: CDR1 WNHNN, CDR2 SYGVQD (reference sequence). Trimming took 5 bases from V and 4 from J, leaving 9 bases between them. CDR3 length: 14 residues.

This CDR3 reads CASSLLQVGRYTF. CDR3 DNA: TGTGCCAGCAGTTTACTGCAGGTCGGTCGCTACACCTTC. The chain links TRBV28 to TRBJ1-2; D gene unclear. Germline CDR1 is MDHEN and CDR2 is SYDVKM. Deletions cut 2 bases from V and 9 bases from J, with 13 bases between. The CDR3 has 13 residues.

The rearrangement uses TRBV2 and TRBJ2-7; TRBD1 is a possible D gene (6 bases). This CDR3 region has 15 residues. V was clipped by 5 bases and J by 2 bases, with 16 bases between them. Germline lookup yields CDR1 SNHLY and CDR2 FYNNEI. The CDR3 here is CASSTTGKDTYEQYF. The CDR3 coding sequence is TGTGCCAGCAGTACAACAGGGAAGGACACCTACGAGCAGTACTTC. Full variable domain (missing parts from reference TRBV2 and TRBJ2-7): EPEVTQTPSHQVTQMGQEVILRCVPISNHLYFYWYRQILGQKVEFLVSFYNNEISEKSEIFDDQFSVERPDGSNFTLKIRSTKLEDSAMYFCASSTTGKDTYEQYFGPGTRLTVT.

The V call is TRBV18, the J call TRBJ2-5, with D maybe TRBD2 (6 bases). In germline, CDR1 is KGHSH, CDR2 LQKENI. The CDR3 extends over 15 amino acids. V lost 6 bases and J lost 4, with 18 bases in between. Here the CDR3 DNA reads TGTGCCAGCTCGCCATTCGTCTCGGGAGTAGAGACCCAGTACTTC. It yields the protein CASSPFVSGVETQYF. The full variable domain, its missing parts supplied by reference TRBV18 and TRBJ2-5, is NAGVMQNPRHLVRRRGQEARLRCSPMKGHSHVYWYRQLPEEGLKFMVYLQKENIIDESGMPKERFSAEFPKEGPSILRIQQVVRGDSAAYFCASSPFVSGVETQYFGPGTRLLVL.

This clone was recorded only once. This chain uses TRBV12-5 with TRBJ2-3; D uncertain. V dropped 5 bases and J dropped 2 bases, with 5 bases sitting between them. Germline V gene data show CDR1 as LGHNT and CDR2 as FRNRAP. The CDR3 has 12 amino acids. CDR3 bases: TGTGCTAGTGGTCCCTACACAGATACGCAGTATTTT. Protein sequence: CASGPYTDTQYF.

The J gene is TRBJ2-2, the V gene TRBV24-1; D remains unclear. Trimming took off 2 bases at V and 8 bases at J, with 11 bases between the two ends. Germline V gene lookup returns CDR1 KGHDR and CDR2 SFDVKD. The CDR3 totals 14 residues. This CDR3 is CATSDSRPGGELFF. The CDR3 DNA sequence: TGTGCCACCAGTGATTCCCGACCCGGGGGGGAGCTGTTTTTT.

The gene calls are TRBV29-1 and TRBJ1-1; no clear D. With 7 bases removed from V and 4 bases from J, the gap between germline ends came to 19 bases. The CDR3 consists of 14 residues. Germline loops: CDR1 SQVTM, CDR2 ANQGSEA. The CDR3 DNA reads as TGCAGCGCCGGAACCTCTGGTTACCTCACTGAAGCTTTCTTT. Residues: CSAGTSGYLTEAFF.

The chain recombines TRBV27 with TRBJ2-7; 15 bases are a match to TRBD2. Germline trimming cut 8 bases from V and 1 base from J; bases unmatched to any gene: 9. The CDR3 is 17 residues long. Germline V gene data show CDR1 as MNHEY and CDR2 as SMNVEV (reference sequence). The CDR3 DNA sequence: TGTGCCAGCGCGCCGGGACTAGCGGGAGGCCTTTCCTACGAGCAGTACTTC. Encoded protein: CASAPGLAGGLSYEQYF.

The chain is built from TRBV7-9 and TRBJ2-1, with 9 nucleotides matching TRBD2. The germline CDR1 and CDR2 sequences are SEHNR and FQNEAQ (reference sequence). The CDR3 has 17 amino acids. The V segment lost 1 base and the J segment 7 bases; nucleotides outside the gene matches: 11. Here the CDR3 DNA reads TGTGCCAGCAGCTTAGTTGGCGGCGGGAGGGGACCGAATGAGCAGTTCTTC. Its translation is CASSLVGGGRGPNEQFF.

The chain recombines TRBV6-5 with TRBJ2-7; 9 bases are shared with TRBD1. Germline V gene lookup returns CDR1 MNHEY and CDR2 SVGAGI. The length of the CDR3 is 13 residues. CDR3 bases: TGTGCGTCTGCCCTGGACAGGGGTAACGAGCAGTACTTC. Translated, it gives CASALDRGNEQYF.

The J gene is TRBJ2-1, the V gene TRBV12-3 or TRBV12-4; D call uncertain. The CDR3 runs to 12 residues. Trimming removed 1 base from V and 9 bases from J, with 7 bases in between. CDR3 amino acids: CASSLVGGEQFF. The DNA for the CDR3 is TGTGCCAGCAGTTTAGTAGGTGGTGAGCAGTTCTTC.

V gene TRBV7-9 combines with J gene TRBJ1-4; tentatively, D is TRBD1 (6 bases). Trimming removed 7 bases from V and 8 bases from J, with 17 bases in between. CDR3 length: 14 residues. The germline V gene has CDR1 SEHNR and CDR2 FQNEAQ (reference sequence). The CDR3 is CASTGGAWGEKLFF. The CDR3 DNA is TGTGCCAGCACCGGGGGGGCTTGGGGAGAAAAACTGTTTTTT.

The genes are TRBV19 and TRBJ1-2; D not certain. The CDR3 is 14 residues long. The ends were cut back, 3 bases at V and 0 bases at J, with 8 bases in the middle. Germline V lookup: CDR1 LNHDA, CDR2 SQIVND (reference sequence). The DNA for the CDR3 is TGTGCCAGTAGTATTTCCCTAGCTAACTATGGCTACACCTTC. Its translation is CASSISLANYGYTF.

A few counts support this clone. The CDR3 protein is CASSTDPGSSPLHF. As DNA, the CDR3 is TGTGCCAGTAGTACCGACCCGGGGAGCTCACCCCTCCACTTT. The rearrangement joins TRBV19 to TRBJ1-6, with D unclear. V shed 4 bases and J shed 10 bases, with 14 bases lying between them. Germline CDR1 is LNHDA and CDR2 is SQIVND (reference sequence). The CDR3 is made up of 14 amino acids.

V is TRBV7-9 and J is TRBJ1-1; 12 bases line up with TRBD1. V dropped 1 base and J dropped 1; count of bases not matched to a gene: 7. This CDR3 is built from 18 residues. Per the germline V gene, CDR1 is SEHNR and CDR2 is FQNEAQ (reference sequence). CDR3 nucleotide sequence: TGTGCCAGCAGCTTAGTGGCCGGGACAGGGGGCTCGAACACTGAAGCTTTCTTT. Protein sequence: CASSLVAGTGGSNTEAFF.

V is TRBV10-3 and J is TRBJ2-1; D is perhaps TRBD2 (6 bases). The germline V gene has CDR1 ENHRY and CDR2 SYGVKD. The CDR3 sequence is 12 residues long. Trimming shortened V by 4 bases and J by 7 bases, and 8 bases separated the two germline ends. CDR3 DNA: TGTGCCATCAGTGCCCGGGGGAATGAGCAGTTCTTC. It is translated as CAISARGNEQFF.

The chain uses TRBV4-3 and TRBJ1-4; D unresolved. Germline-derived CDR1 and CDR2 are LGHNA and YSLEER. The length of the CDR3 is 18 residues. V lost 0 bases and J lost 0, with 14 bases in between. The DNA for the CDR3 is TGCGCCAGCAGCCAAGAAATGGGCTCGGGTCCAACTAATGAAAAACTGTTTTTT. Encoded protein: CASSQEMGSGPTNEKLFF.

This chain uses TRBV24-1 with TRBJ2-1; D is unresolved. V was clipped by 5 bases and J by 6 bases, with 19 bases between them. CDR3 length equals 16 residues. Germline V gives CDR1 KGHDR, CDR2 SFDVKD. The CDR3 DNA follows: TGTGCCACCAGTGGTCGGACGGCGCGATCGGTCAATGAGCAGTTCTTC. Its protein product is CATSGRTARSVNEQFF.

V usage is TRBV30 and J usage is TRBJ2-7; 8 nucleotides align to TRBD2. Per germline, CDR1 GTSNPN and CDR2 SVGIG (reference sequence). The CDR3 has 14 amino acids. V lost 3 bases and J lost 4; bases outside the gene matches: 8. In DNA form, the CDR3 reads TGTGCCTGGAGGCCGGGGGGGGTTCGGTACGAGCAGTACTTC. This translates into CAWRPGGVRYEQYF.

The chain's CDR3 is CASSSPGRNYGYTF. CDR3 in DNA: TGTGCCAGCAGTTCCCCGGGTAGGAACTATGGCTACACCTTC. The chain employs TRBV28 and TRBJ1-2, with D hard to call. The CDR3 contains 14 residues. Germline V lookup: CDR1 MDHEN, CDR2 SYDVKM. Trimming cost V 4 bases and J 2 bases, with 11 bases left between them.